Reported below is one T cell receptor beta chain. Residents of about two dozen US areas, aged about 18 to 89 years, made up the participants. Researchers sorted participants into cohorts using their self-reported clinical history. Sequencing used immunoSEQ multiplex PCR; TCRdb keeps in-frame clones, though not all of them. The sample comprises around 200,000 clones, approximately 87% of which are singletons, and approximately 3.1% rests with the top ten. The data stem from a study of blood T cell repertoires in COVID-19. Study summary: Two negative PCRs, clearance, or symptom resolution characterized the recovered Cohort 3 donors.

The TCR sequence derives from a woman between 50 and 59 years old in a cohort exposed to, infected with or recovered from COVID-19 (not recorded which). The sample taken for sequencing was PBMCs or T cells enriched from blood (not recorded which).

The CDR3 loop is CASSPNRVNQPQHF. For the CDR3, the DNA is TGTGCCAGCAGCCCTAACAGAGTCAATCAGCCCCAGCATTTT. This chain joins TRBV27 and TRBJ1-5; D is uncertain. Per germline, CDR1 MNHEY and CDR2 SMNVEV (reference sequence). Trimming shortened V by 6 bases and J by 3 bases, and 12 bases separated the two germline ends. The CDR3 has 14 residues.